This TCR beta chain originates from a study of T cells in Graves' hyperthyroidism and ophthalmopathy. TCR beta CDR3 regions were amplified from RNA. The primer set for the first-round RT-PCR of the TCR CDR3 was HTBI. MiXCR, run by TCRdb on the multiplex PCR reads, gives a single entry per CDR3 protein. The profile shows approximately 640,000 distinct CDR3 sequences, just under 45% of them singletons. A note on this clonotype: The junction differs from germline at one of its ends, possibly a read error.

This CDR3 is built from 14 residues. Germline V gives CDR1 DFQATT, CDR2 SNEGSKA (reference sequence). Criteria for exclusion of patients were uncontrolled infection, other autoimmune disease, pregnancy or lactation. V is TRBV20-1 and J is TRBJ1-1; 9 bases match TRBD1. The end of the DNA is better explained by TRBJ1-3, so the J call may be wrong. The material sequenced was peripheral blood or thyroid tissue (not recorded which). The origin of this receptor is an adult man with Graves' disease, either hyperthyroidism or ophthalmopathy (not recorded which). The CDR3 loop reads CSAIQGAQGNAIYF. The CDR3 coding sequence is TGCAGTGCTATACAGGGGGCGCAAGGAAACGCCATATATTTT.